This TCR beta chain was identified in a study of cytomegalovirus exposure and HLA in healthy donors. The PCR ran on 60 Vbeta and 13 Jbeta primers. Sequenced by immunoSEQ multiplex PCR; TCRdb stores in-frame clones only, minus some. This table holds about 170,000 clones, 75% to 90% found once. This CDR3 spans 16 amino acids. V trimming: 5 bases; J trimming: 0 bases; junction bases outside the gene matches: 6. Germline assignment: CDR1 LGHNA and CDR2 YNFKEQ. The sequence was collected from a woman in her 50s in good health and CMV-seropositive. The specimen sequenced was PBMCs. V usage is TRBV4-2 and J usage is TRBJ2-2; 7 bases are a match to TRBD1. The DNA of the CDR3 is TGTGCCAGCAGCTTGACAGGGAGCCCGAACACCGGGGAGCTGTTTTTT. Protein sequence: CASSLTGSPNTGELFF.